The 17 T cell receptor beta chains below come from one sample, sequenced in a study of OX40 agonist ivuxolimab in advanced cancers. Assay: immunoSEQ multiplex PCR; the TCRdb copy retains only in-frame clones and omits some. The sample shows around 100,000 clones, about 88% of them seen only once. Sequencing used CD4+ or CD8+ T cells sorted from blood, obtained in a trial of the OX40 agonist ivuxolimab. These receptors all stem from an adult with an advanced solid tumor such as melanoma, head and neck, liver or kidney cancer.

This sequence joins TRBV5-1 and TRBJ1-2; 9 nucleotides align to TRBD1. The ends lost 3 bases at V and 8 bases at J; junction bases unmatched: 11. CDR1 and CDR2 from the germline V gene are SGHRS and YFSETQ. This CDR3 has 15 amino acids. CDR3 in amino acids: CASSSVPGQGRGYTF. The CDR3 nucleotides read TGCGCCAGCAGCTCGGTCCCGGGACAGGGAAGGGGCTACACCTTC.

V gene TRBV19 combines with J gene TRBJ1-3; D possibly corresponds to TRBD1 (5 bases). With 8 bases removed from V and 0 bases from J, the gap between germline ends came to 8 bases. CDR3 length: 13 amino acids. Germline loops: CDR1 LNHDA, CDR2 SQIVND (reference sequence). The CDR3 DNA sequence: TGTGCCAGTGGGACGAGCTCTGGAAACACCATATATTTT. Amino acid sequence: CASGTSSGNTIYF.

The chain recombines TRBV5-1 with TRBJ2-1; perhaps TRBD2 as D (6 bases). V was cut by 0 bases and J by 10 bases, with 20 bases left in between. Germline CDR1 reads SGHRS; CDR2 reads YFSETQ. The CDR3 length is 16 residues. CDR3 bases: TGCGCCAGCAGCTTGGGAGGGACTCAAAGAGGGCGGGAGCAGTTCTTC. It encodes CASSLGGTQRGREQFF. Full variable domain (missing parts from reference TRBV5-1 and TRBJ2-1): KAGVTQTPRYLIKTRGQQVTLSCSPISGHRSVSWYQQTPGQGLQFLFEYFSETQRNKGNFPGRFSGRQFSNSRSEMNVSTLELGDSALYLCASSLGGTQRGREQFFGPGTRLTVL.

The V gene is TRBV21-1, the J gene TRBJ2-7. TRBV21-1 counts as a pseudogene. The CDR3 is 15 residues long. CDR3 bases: TGTGCCAGCAGCAAAGGTCTGCACTACAGCTACGAGCAGTACTTC. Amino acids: CASSKGLHYSYEQYF.

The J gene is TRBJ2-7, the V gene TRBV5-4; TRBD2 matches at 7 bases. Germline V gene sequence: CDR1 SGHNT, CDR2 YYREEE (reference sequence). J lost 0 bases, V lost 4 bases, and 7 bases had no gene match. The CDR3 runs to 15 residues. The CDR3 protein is CASSLYSGSSYEQYF. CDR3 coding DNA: TGTGCCAGCAGCCTTTATAGCGGGTCCTCCTACGAGCAGTACTTC.

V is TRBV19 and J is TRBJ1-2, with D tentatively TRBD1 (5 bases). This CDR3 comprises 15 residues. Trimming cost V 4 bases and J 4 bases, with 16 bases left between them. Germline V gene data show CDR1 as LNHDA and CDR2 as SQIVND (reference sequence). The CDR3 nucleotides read TGTGCCAGTAGTAATAGGGACCGGGCGGTCTATGGCTACACCTTC. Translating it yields CASSNRDRAVYGYTF.

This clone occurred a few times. The CDR3 coding sequence is TGTGCCAGCAGCCCGCACCAAGGAGTTCCTGCCAAAAACATTCAGTACTTC. It translates to CASSPHQGVPAKNIQYF. The genes are TRBV28 and TRBJ2-4; D remains unclear. Looked up from germline, CDR1 is MDHEN and CDR2 is SYDVKM. V gave up 6 bases and J gave up 1 base, with 19 bases separating them. The CDR3 spans 17 residues. The entire variable domain, with the rest obtained from reference TRBV28 and TRBJ2-4, is as follows: DVKVTQSSRYLVKRTGEKVFLECVQDMDHENMFWYRQDPGLGLRLIYFSYDVKMKEKGDIPEGYSVSREKKERFSLILESASTNQTSMYLCASSPHQGVPAKNIQYFGAGTRLSVL.

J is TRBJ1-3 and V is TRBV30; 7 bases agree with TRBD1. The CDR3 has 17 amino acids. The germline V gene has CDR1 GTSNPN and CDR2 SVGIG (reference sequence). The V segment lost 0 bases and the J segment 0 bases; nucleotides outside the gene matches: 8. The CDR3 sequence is CAWSVPWDRYSGNTIYF. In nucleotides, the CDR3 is TGTGCCTGGAGTGTACCTTGGGACAGATACTCTGGAAACACCATATATTTT.

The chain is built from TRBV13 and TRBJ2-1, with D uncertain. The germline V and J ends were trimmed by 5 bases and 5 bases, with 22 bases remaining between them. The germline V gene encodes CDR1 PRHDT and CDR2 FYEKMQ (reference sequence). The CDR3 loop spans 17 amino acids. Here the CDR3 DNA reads TGTGCCAGCAGCCCACCGATCGCGGACCAATACGACAATGAGCAGTTCTTC. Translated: CASSPPIADQYDNEQFF.

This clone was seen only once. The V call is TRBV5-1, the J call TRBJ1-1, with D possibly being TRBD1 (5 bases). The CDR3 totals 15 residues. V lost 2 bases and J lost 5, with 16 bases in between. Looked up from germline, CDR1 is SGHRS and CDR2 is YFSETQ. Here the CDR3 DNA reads TGCGCCAGCAGCTTCGGGGCCCCATCCCCAACTGAAGCTTTCTTT. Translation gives CASSFGAPSPTEAFF.

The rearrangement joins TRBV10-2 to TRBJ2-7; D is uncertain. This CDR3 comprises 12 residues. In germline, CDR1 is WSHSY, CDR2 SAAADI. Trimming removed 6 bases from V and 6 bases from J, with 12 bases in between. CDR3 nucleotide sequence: TGCGCCAGCAGACGTGGCGATCTCGAGCAGTACTTC. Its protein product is CASRRGDLEQYF.

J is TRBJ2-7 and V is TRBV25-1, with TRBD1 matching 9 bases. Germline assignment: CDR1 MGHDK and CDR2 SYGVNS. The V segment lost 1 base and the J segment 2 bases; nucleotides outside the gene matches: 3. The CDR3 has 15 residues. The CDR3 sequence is CASSESHRGPYEQYF. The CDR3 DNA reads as TGTGCCAGCAGTGAATCCCACAGGGGGCCCTACGAGCAGTACTTC.

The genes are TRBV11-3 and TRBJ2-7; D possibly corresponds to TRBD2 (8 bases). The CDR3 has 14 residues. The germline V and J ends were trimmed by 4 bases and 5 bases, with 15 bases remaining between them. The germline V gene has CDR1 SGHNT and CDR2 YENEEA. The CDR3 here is CASSSREGAHEQYF. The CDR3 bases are TGTGCCAGCAGCTCCCGGGAGGGGGCCCACGAGCAGTACTTC.

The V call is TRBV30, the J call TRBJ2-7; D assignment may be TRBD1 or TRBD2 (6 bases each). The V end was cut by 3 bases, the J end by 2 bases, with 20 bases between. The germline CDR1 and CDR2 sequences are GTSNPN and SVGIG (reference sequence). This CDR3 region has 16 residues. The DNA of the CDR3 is TGTGCCTGGAGCGCCCCCAAGGGGGGATATACCTACGAGCAGTACTTC. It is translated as CAWSAPKGGYTYEQYF.

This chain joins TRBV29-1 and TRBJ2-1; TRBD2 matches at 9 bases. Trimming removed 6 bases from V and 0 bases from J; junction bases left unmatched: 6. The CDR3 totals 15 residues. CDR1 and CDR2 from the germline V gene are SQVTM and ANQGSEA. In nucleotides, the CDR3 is TGCAGCGTGGCCACTAGCGGGTTCTCCTACAATGAGCAGTTCTTC. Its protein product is CSVATSGFSYNEQFF.

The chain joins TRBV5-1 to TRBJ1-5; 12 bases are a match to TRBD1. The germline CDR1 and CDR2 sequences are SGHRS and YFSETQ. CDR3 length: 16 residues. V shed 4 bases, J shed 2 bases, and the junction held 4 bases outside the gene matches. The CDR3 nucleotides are TGCGCCAGCAGCCCGGGGACAGGGGGCCGCAATCAGCCCCAGCATTTT. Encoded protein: CASSPGTGGRNQPQHF.

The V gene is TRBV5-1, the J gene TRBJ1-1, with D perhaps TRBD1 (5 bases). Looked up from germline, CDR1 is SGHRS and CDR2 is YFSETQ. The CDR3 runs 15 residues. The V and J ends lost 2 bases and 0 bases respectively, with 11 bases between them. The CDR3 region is CASSLTGTMNTEAFF. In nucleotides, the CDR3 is TGCGCCAGCAGCTTAACAGGTACCATGAACACTGAAGCTTTCTTT.